These T cell receptor beta chains were read from a single sample in a study of T cells in localized non-small cell lung cancer. Using immunoSEQ multiplex PCR, the repertoire was profiled, and TCRdb retains in-frame clones only, with some absent. The profile shows under 15,000 clones, around four fifths of them singletons. Sequences were derived from peripheral blood, sampled before any cancer treatment. Source of these receptors: a male donor at least 60 years old with stage I lung adenocarcinoma. CDR3s include the opening cysteine and the closing phenylalanine or tryptophan. The D gene is left open where the match is weak. Expanded clones are given a class, and other clones once, few, many or no size at all.

D	V	size	J	DNA	CDR3
TRBD1	TRBV19	NA	TRBJ1-3	TGTGCCAGTAGTGGACAGGGGGCTACTGGAAACACCATATATTTT	CASSGQGATGNTIYF
NA	TRBV29-1	NA	TRBJ2-7	TGCAGCGTCTCTTCAAAGCGCGAGCAGTACTTC	CSVSSKREQYF
TRBD1	TRBV7-2	NA	TRBJ2-1	TGTGCCAGCAGCTTAAGACAGGGGCCTCAGAATGAGCAGTTCTTC	CASSLRQGPQNEQFF
NA	TRBV2	NA	TRBJ2-7	TGTGCCAGCAGGCGCCCCGGGACTTCCTCCTACGAGCAGTACTTC	CASRRPGTSSYEQYF
NA	TRBV4-3	few	TRBJ1-1	TGCGCCAGCAGCCAAGGGGGCGGGGAAGCTTTCTTT	CASSQGGGEAFF
NA	TRBV15	few	TRBJ1-2	TGTGCCACCAGCAGAGAGGAGGGGGACGGCTACACCTTC	CATSREEGDGYTF
NA	TRBV5-1	NA	TRBJ1-1	TGCGCCAGCAGCTCGCTTGGGGTCACGGGGACTGAAGCTTTCTTT	CASSSLGVTGTEAFF
NA	TRBV29-1	NA	TRBJ2-4	TGCAGCGTTGCACAGAAAAACATTCAGTACTTC	CSVAQKNIQYF
NA	TRBV11-2	NA	TRBJ2-3	TGTGCCAGCAGCTTCGTCCCCGGTGCGCAGTATTTT	CASSFVPGAQYF
TRBD2	TRBV7-7	NA	TRBJ2-5	TGTGCTAGCAGCCCGGGGGGTAGCTTGCAGGAGACCCAGTACTTC	CASSPGGSLQETQYF
NA	TRBV5-4	NA	TRBJ2-3	TGTGCCAGCAGCTTGGAGGGGCAAGGGACAGATACGCAGTATTTT	CASSLEGQGTDTQYF
TRBD2	TRBV6-1	NA	TRBJ2-7	TGTGCCAGCAGTGAAACTGGGACTAGCGCCTACGAGCAGTACTTC	CASSETGTSAYEQYF
TRBD1	TRBV28	NA	TRBJ1-3	TGTGCCAGCAGTTCCACAGGGGGATCAGGAAACACCATATATTTT	CASSSTGGSGNTIYF
TRBD1	TRBV5-1	NA	TRBJ1-1	TGCGCCAGCAGCCCTACAGGGGCCAGGAACACTGAAGCTTTCTTT	CASSPTGARNTEAFF
NA	TRBV18	NA	TRBJ1-2	TGTGCCAGCTCACCATCGGTCGGAACGGGGAGCTACACCTTC	CASSPSVGTGSYTF
NA	TRBV5-5	NA	TRBJ1-5	TGTGCCAGCAGCTTGGTGGGTCAGCCCCAGCATTTT	CASSLVGQPQHF
NA	TRBV10-3	NA	TRBJ1-1	TGTGCCATCAGTAGGGAGGGGTACACTGAAGCTTTCTTT	CAISREGYTEAFF
NA	TRBV18	NA	TRBJ2-3	TGTGCCAGCTCCTTCACCTACGGGGATACGCAGTATTTT	CASSFTYGDTQYF
NA	TRBV5-1	few	TRBJ2-5	TGCGCCAGCAGGTTGGGACGGTCCGTAGAGCGGTTGTACCAAGAGACCCAGTACTTC	CASRLGRSVERLYQETQYF
NA	TRBV5-1	NA	TRBJ2-3	TGCGCCAGCAGCCGGGGAGCGCGACTCAGCACAGATACGCAGTATTTT	CASSRGARLSTDTQYF
TRBD1	TRBV6-5	NA	TRBJ1-1	TGTGCCAGCAGACGAACGACAGGGACTCAAGCTTTCTTT	CASRRTTGTQAFF
NA	TRBV28	NA	TRBJ2-7	TGTGCCAGCAGTTCCCCGTACGAGCAGTACTTC	CASSSPYEQYF
NA	TRBV7-7	NA	TRBJ1-5	TGTGCTAGCAGCTTCTCGGAAGCCGGACGCAATCAGCCCCAGCATTTT	CASSFSEAGRNQPQHF
NA	TRBV2	NA	TRBJ1-2	TGTGCCAGCAGTGAAAAGCAAGGGAGCGGCTACACCTTC	CASSEKQGSGYTF
NA	TRBV7-2	NA	TRBJ1-5	TGTGCCAGCAGCCCCCAAGGGGGTCCGGTTCAGCCCCAGCATTTT	CASSPQGGPVQPQHF
NA	TRBV5-1	NA	TRBJ2-2	TGCGCCAGCAATCCGGGACTCTCGGGGGCCGGGGAGCTGTTTTTT	CASNPGLSGAGELFF
TRBD1	TRBV2	few	TRBJ1-2	TGTGCCAGCATTCTTGGACAGGGAATCGGTGGCTACACCTTC	CASILGQGIGGYTF
NA	TRBV28	NA	TRBJ2-1	TGTGCCAGCACCCGGGGCAGCGGAGCTCAAAGAAGCTCCTACAATGAGCAGTTCTTC	CASTRGSGAQRSSYNEQFF
NA	TRBV5-1	once	TRBJ2-3	TGCGCCAGCAGCGGTGGGGCCGGGCCAGATACGCAGTATTTT	CASSGGAGPDTQYF
TRBD2	TRBV5-1	NA	TRBJ2-5	TGCGCCAGCAGGGTGATGCCTAGCGGGTACCAAGAGACCCAGTACTTC	CASRVMPSGYQETQYF
TRBD1	TRBV6-5	NA	TRBJ1-1	TGTGCCAGCAGTTACTTGGGGACAGGGGAGATGGACGAAGCTTTCTTT	CASSYLGTGEMDEAFF
NA	TRBV10-1	NA	TRBJ1-6	TGCGCCAGCAGTGGGGGTCTAAGTACACCCCTCCACTTT	CASSGGLSTPLHF
NA	TRBV5-4	NA	TRBJ2-1	TGTGCCAGCAGCTTGGGTCTTTACAATGAGCAGTTCTTC	CASSLGLYNEQFF
NA	TRBV2	few	TRBJ2-7	TGTGCCAGCAGTGTAGGGCGGGCCTACGAGCAGTACTTC	CASSVGRAYEQYF
NA	TRBV7-8	NA	TRBJ1-6	TGTGCCAGCAGCTTAGGGGCAGGGAGTAATTCACCCCTCCACTTT	CASSLGAGSNSPLHF
TRBD2	TRBV28	NA	TRBJ2-1	TGTGCAAGCAGGCGAAGACTAGCGGGAGGGAATGAGCAGTTCTTC	CASRRRLAGGNEQFF
NA	TRBV28	medium-sized	TRBJ1-1	TGTGCCAGCATGGGGAACACTGAAGCTTTCTTT	CASMGNTEAFF
NA	TRBV6-4	few	TRBJ2-3	TGTGCCAGCAGTGACCGGGGTAGCACAGATACGCAGTATTTT	CASSDRGSTDTQYF
NA	TRBV6-5	NA	TRBJ1-2	TGTGCCAGCAGCCTGAACATCGGTGGCTACACCTTC	CASSLNIGGYTF
NA	TRBV7-6	NA	TRBJ2-1	TGTGCCAGCAGCTTAACTAGGGACGCGGGTGAGCAGTTCTTC	CASSLTRDAGEQFF
NA	TRBV7-2	NA	TRBJ2-7	TGTGCCAGCAGCTTAGGGGACGGAGGAGCTTACGAGCAGTACTTC	CASSLGDGGAYEQYF
TRBD1	TRBV18	NA	TRBJ1-1	TGTGCCAGCTCTGGGACAGGGGGCACTGAAGCTTTCTTT	CASSGTGGTEAFF
NA	TRBV6-5	NA	TRBJ2-3	TGTGCCAGCAGGGACGGACAGCAGCTGCAGTATTTT	CASRDGQQLQYF
NA	TRBV2	once	TRBJ1-6	TGTGCCAGCAGGGGGGACTCCAATCTTTTCAACTCCTATAATTCACCCCTCCACTTT	CASRGDSNLFNSYNSPLHF
NA	TRBV7-2	NA	TRBJ2-3	TGTGCCAGCAGCTTCCGGGGGGATACGCAGTATTTT	CASSFRGDTQYF